These 14 T cell receptor beta chains came from one sample sequenced in a study of CD8 T cells in ankylosing spondylitis. TCRdb reprocessed the 5' RACE reads via MiXCR and lists one record per CDR3 protein. The data hold fewer than 150,000 distinct CDR3 sequences, with approximately 7.3% observed a single time. Sequencing was carried out using blood, either unsorted or a sorted T cell fraction (not recorded which). Every receptor here comes from a female donor with ankylosing spondylitis or in good health (not recorded which).

This clonotype was detected ten times or more. CDR3 in DNA: TGTGCCAGCAGCATCGGGACAGGAAGCGCATACGAGCAGTACTTC. This encodes CASSIGTGSAYEQYF. The J gene is TRBJ2-7, the V gene TRBV9, with 8 bases aligning to TRBD1. V lost 4 bases, J lost 4 bases, and 10 bases stayed unmatched. The V gene's germline CDR1 is SGDLS and CDR2 YYNGEE. The CDR3 spans 15 residues.

Only a few counts were recorded for this clonotype. The CDR3 loop is CATSSPSQGHQPQHF. DNA of the CDR3: TGTGCCACCAGCAGCCCGAGTCAGGGTCATCAGCCCCAGCATTTT. V is TRBV15 and J is TRBJ1-5; D might be TRBD1 (5 bases). This CDR3 is 15 amino acids long. CDR1 LNHNV and CDR2 YYDKDF come from the germline V gene (reference sequence). Trimming took 3 bases from V and 5 from J, leaving 14 bases between them.

This clonotype has at least ten counts. The J gene is TRBJ2-1, the V gene TRBV5-6; TRBD1 might be the D (6 bases). The CDR3 length is 13 residues. Germline values: CDR1 SGHDT, CDR2 YYEEEE. Trimming left V 2 bases short and J 12 bases short, with 15 bases between. The CDR3 reads CASSLSGVRVQFF. The CDR3, as DNA: TGTGCCAGCAGCTTATCAGGGGTAAGGGTGCAGTTCTTC.

This clonotype was counted at least ten times. This sequence joins TRBV2 and TRBJ1-1; the D gene is possibly TRBD1 (5 bases). Germline V gives CDR1 SNHLY, CDR2 FYNNEI. Trimming removed 11 bases at V and 4 bases at J, with 20 bases between. There are 14 residues in the CDR3. DNA of the CDR3: TGTGCCGGAGACTGGGGCCAAGGGAGCACTGAAGCTTTCTTT. It specifies CAGDWGQGSTEAFF. Using reference TRBV2 and TRBJ1-1 for the parts outside the CDR3, the full variable domain is EPEVTQTPSHQVTQMGQEVILRCVPISNHLYFYWYRQILGQKVEFLVSFYNNEISEKSEIFDDQFSVERPDGSNFTLKIRSTKLEDSAMYFCAGDWGQGSTEAFFGQGTRLTVV.

This clonotype was counted at least ten times. The rearrangement links TRBV14 to TRBJ1-2; 7 positions match TRBD1. This CDR3 has 16 residues. CDR1 and CDR2 (germline): SGHDN, FVKESK. The trim removed 5 bases at V and 3 bases at J, leaving 12 bases unmatched. In nucleotides, the CDR3 is TGTGCCAGCAGCTCCCGGACAGGTATCGGGGACTATGGCTACACCTTC. Translation: CASSSRTGIGDYGYTF.

This clonotype was counted many times. This chain joins TRBV5-1 and TRBJ2-1; TRBD1 aligns across 7 bases. V shed 4 bases and J 3 bases; nucleotides not matched to a gene: 4. The CDR3 totals 14 residues. The germline gives CDR1 SGHRS, CDR2 YFSETQ. CDR3 sequence (DNA): TGCGCCAGCAGCCTTCGGGACAGCTACAATGAGCAGTTCTTC. It specifies CASSLRDSYNEQFF.

This rearrangement joins TRBV20-1 to TRBJ1-1; D not resolved. Trimming cost V 0 bases and J 0 bases, with 11 bases left between them. The CDR3 runs to 15 residues. Germline CDR1 and CDR2: DFQATT and SNEGSKA (reference sequence). The CDR3 nucleotides are TGCAGTGCTAGAGATTCAGTGGTCATGAACACTGAAGCTTTCTTT. Protein sequence: CSARDSVVMNTEAFF.

This clonotype was seen repeatedly, ten times or more. The chain couples TRBV20-1 to TRBJ1-5; D is unclear. The germline gives CDR1 DFQATT, CDR2 SNEGSKA (reference sequence). The V end lost 4 bases, the J end lost 0 bases, and 16 bases lay between the germline ends. The CDR3 spans 16 residues. In DNA, the CDR3 is TGCAGTGCTACACCTCCCTCCGGGAGTAGCAATCAGCCCCAGCATTTT. It encodes CSATPPSGSSNQPQHF.

This clonotype was recorded at least ten times. This chain links TRBV6-1 with TRBJ1-1; 8 positions agree with TRBD1. V shed 5 bases, J shed 6 bases, and the junction held 8 bases outside the gene matches. The CDR3 covers 14 residues. Looked up from germline, CDR1 is MNHNS and CDR2 is SASEGT. CDR3 DNA: TGTGCCAGCAGTCGACAGGGGTATTCGGCTGAAGCTTTCTTT. Amino acid sequence: CASSRQGYSAEAFF.

The sample holds many counts of this clonotype. The chain combines TRBV6-6 with TRBJ1-1; D remains unclear. The CDR3 consists of 11 residues. Germline V gene lookup returns CDR1 MNHNY and CDR2 SVGAGI (reference sequence). V was clipped by 11 bases and J by 4 bases, with 11 bases between them. The CDR3 reads CALEGPTEAFF. The CDR3 coding sequence is TGTGCCCTCGAAGGCCCCACTGAAGCTTTCTTT.

The chain uses TRBV7-9 and TRBJ1-5; the match to TRBD1 covers 11 bases. The germline V gene encodes CDR1 SEHNR and CDR2 FQNEAQ (reference sequence). Trimming at V came to 1 base and at J to 0 bases, leaving 8 bases not matched to a gene. The CDR3 length is 19 residues. CDR3 bases: TGTGCCAGCAGCTTAGTGCGGACAGGGGGCCGAAATAGCAATCAGCCCCAGCATTTT. This sequence encodes CASSLVRTGGRNSNQPQHF.

This clonotype was picked up many times. The rearrangement links TRBV4-1 to TRBJ2-1; D is perhaps TRBD2 (7 bases). CDR3 length equals 15 residues. Trimming took 1 base from V and 8 from J, leaving 15 bases between them. Germline lookup yields CDR1 MGHRA and CDR2 YSYEKL. The CDR3 DNA sequence: TGCGCCAGCAGCCAAGTACGGGGGGCGCCTTATGAGCAGTTCTTC. Residues: CASSQVRGAPYEQFF.

This clonotype was seen repeatedly, ten times or more. V usage is TRBV3-1 and J usage is TRBJ2-5; D unclear. The CDR3 length is 15 residues. Trimming stripped 4 bases from V and 4 bases from J, with 16 bases between. Germline CDR1 and CDR2: LGHDT and YNNKEL (reference sequence). CDR3 in DNA: TGTGCCAGCAGCCCGCCGGCAGGTCGGAGAGAGACCCAGTACTTC. It yields the protein CASSPPAGRRETQYF.

This clonotype came up many times. The chain couples TRBV6-5 to TRBJ2-7; D is possibly TRBD2 (5 bases). Per the germline V gene, CDR1 is MNHEY and CDR2 is SVGAGI. This CDR3 comprises 11 residues. V lost 2 bases, J lost 10 bases, and 9 bases lay in between. In DNA form, the CDR3 reads TGTGCCAGCAGTTACGGAGAGGGACAGTACTTC. It codes for CASSYGEGQYF.